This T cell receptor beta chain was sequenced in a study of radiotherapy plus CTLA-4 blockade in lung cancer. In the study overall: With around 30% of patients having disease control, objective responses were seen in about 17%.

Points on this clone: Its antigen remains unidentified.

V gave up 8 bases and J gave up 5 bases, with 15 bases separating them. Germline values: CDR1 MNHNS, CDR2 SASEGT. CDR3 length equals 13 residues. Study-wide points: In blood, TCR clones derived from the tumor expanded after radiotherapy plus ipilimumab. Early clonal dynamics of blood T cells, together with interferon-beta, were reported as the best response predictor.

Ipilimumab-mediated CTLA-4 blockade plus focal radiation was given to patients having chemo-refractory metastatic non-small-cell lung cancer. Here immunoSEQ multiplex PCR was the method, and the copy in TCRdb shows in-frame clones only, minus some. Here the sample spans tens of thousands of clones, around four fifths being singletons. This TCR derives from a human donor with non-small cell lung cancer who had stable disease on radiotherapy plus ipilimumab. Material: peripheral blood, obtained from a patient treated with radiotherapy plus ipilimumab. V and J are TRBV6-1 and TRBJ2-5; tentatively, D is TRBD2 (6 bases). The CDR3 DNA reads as TGTGCCAGCGGCGGGGTTACAAGCGAGACCCAGTACTTC. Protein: CASGGVTSETQYF.